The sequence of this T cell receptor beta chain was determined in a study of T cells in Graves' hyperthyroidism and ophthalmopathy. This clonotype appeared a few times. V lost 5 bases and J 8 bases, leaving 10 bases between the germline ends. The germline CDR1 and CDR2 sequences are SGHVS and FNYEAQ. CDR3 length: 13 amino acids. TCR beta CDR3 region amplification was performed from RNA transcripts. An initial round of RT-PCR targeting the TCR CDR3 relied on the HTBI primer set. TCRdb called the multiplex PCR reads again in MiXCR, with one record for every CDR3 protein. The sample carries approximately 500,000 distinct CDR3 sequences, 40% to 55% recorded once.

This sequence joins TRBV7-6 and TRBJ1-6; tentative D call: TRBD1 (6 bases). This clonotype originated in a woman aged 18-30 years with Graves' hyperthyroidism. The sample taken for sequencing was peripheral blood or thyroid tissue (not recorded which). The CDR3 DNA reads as TGTGCCAGCAGCAGGGGGGACGATTCACCCCTCCACTTT. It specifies CASSRGDDSPLHF.